These 24 T cell receptor beta chains came from one sample sequenced in a study of OX40 agonist ivuxolimab in advanced cancers. Using immunoSEQ multiplex PCR, the repertoire was profiled, and TCRdb retains in-frame clones only, with some absent. This table has about 64,000 clones, roughly 85% appearing once. The sample was CD4+ or CD8+ T cells sorted from blood, taken in a trial of the OX40 agonist ivuxolimab. The receptors derive from an adult with an advanced solid tumor such as melanoma, head and neck, liver or kidney cancer.

The chain joins TRBV15 to TRBJ1-5; D unresolved. Trimming pared 0 bases from V and 9 bases from J, leaving 9 bases between. Germline assignment: CDR1 LNHNV and CDR2 YYDKDF (reference sequence). The CDR3 consists of 13 residues. Here the CDR3 DNA reads TGTGCCACCAGCAGAGAGGGGAGTCGGCCCCAGCATTTT. Amino acid sequence: CATSREGSRPQHF.

The V and J genes are TRBV28 and TRBJ2-5; D possibly corresponds to TRBD2 (5 bases). Trimming left V 3 bases short and J 5 bases short, with 13 bases between. CDR1 is MDHEN, CDR2 SYDVKM, per germline. There are 14 residues in the CDR3. CDR3 protein: CASSLYRGSETQYF. The DNA for the CDR3 is TGTGCCAGCAGTTTGTATCGGGGTTCCGAGACCCAGTACTTC.

This chain joins TRBV2 and TRBJ2-7; maybe TRBD2 (6 bases). CDR1 SNHLY and CDR2 FYNNEI come from the germline V gene. CDR3 size: 13 residues. Trimming cost V 4 bases and J 2 bases, with 9 bases left between them. CDR3 region: CASSGDLTYEQYF. The CDR3 region has the DNA TGTGCCAGCAGTGGGGACTTGACCTACGAGCAGTACTTC. The variable domain in full, completed from reference TRBV2 and TRBJ2-7, reads EPEVTQTPSHQVTQMGQEVILRCVPISNHLYFYWYRQILGQKVEFLVSFYNNEISEKSEIFDDQFSVERPDGSNFTLKIRSTKLEDSAMYFCASSGDLTYEQYFGPGTRLTVT.

This clone appeared a few times. The V gene is TRBV9, the J gene TRBJ2-5, with D hard to call. The CDR3 is 13 residues long. In germline, CDR1 is SGDLS, CDR2 YYNGEE. The V end lost 4 bases, the J end lost 3 bases, and 10 bases lay between the germline ends. The CDR3 bases are TGTGCCAGCAGCCCCTTGAGAGAAGAGACCCAGTACTTC. Translation gives CASSPLREETQYF.

This chain links TRBV2 with TRBJ2-6; the D gene is possibly TRBD1 (6 bases). Germline V CDR1 and CDR2: SNHLY, FYNNEI. V lost 6 bases, J lost 4 bases, and 16 bases lay in between. The CDR3 sequence is 16 residues long. For the CDR3, the DNA is TGTGCCAGCAGGAGGGACATCCTAGGGGGGGCCAACGTCCTGACTTTC. Its translation is CASRRDILGGANVLTF.

J is TRBJ2-1 and V is TRBV18; 7 nucleotides line up with TRBD1. Germline loops: CDR1 KGHSH, CDR2 LQKENI. J gave up 5 bases and V 3 bases, and 10 bases lay outside the gene matches. The CDR3 extends over 16 amino acids. In DNA, the CDR3 is TGTGCCAGCTCACCGACCCCGGGACAGAGAAACAATGAGCAGTTCTTC. Translating it yields CASSPTPGQRNNEQFF.

The chain couples TRBV7-6 to TRBJ1-1, with a possible D match to TRBD1 (6 bases). The germline V gene encodes CDR1 SGHVS and CDR2 FNYEAQ. V dropped 5 bases and J dropped 4 bases, with 11 bases sitting between them. The CDR3 is 13 residues long. CDR3 DNA sequence: TGTGCCAGCAGCCGTAACAGGGTCACTGAAGCTTTCTTT. It encodes CASSRNRVTEAFF. Variable domain in full (rest from reference TRBV7-6 and TRBJ1-1): GAGVSQSPRYKVTKRGQDVALRCDPISGHVSLYWYRQALGQGPEFLTYFNYEAQQDKSGLPNDRFSAERPEGSISTLTIQRTEQRDSAMYRCASSRNRVTEAFFGQGTRLTVV.

The chain employs TRBV9 and TRBJ2-5, with 8 bases that match TRBD2. Germline loops: CDR1 SGDLS, CDR2 YYNGEE. Unmatched junction bases numbered 10, after V lost 0 bases and J lost 9 bases. This CDR3 contains 15 residues. CDR3 loop: CASSVAGGADAPQYF. CDR3 DNA: TGTGCCAGCAGCGTAGCGGGGGGGGCGGATGCGCCCCAGTACTTC.

This chain joins TRBV6-1 and TRBJ1-3; the D is unclear. The CDR3 loop spans 16 amino acids. Trimming removed 0 bases from V and 4 bases from J, with 13 bases in between. CDR1 and CDR2 (germline): MNHNS, SASEGT. The CDR3 DNA follows: TGTGCCAGCAGTGAAGCTGGACTCGGGTCGGGAAACACCATATATTTT. Residues: CASSEAGLGSGNTIYF.

The V gene is TRBV7-2, the J gene TRBJ2-1; 8 nucleotides line up with TRBD2. Germline CDR1 and CDR2: SGHTA and FQGNSA. The ends lost 2 bases at V and 0 bases at J; junction bases unmatched: 6. The CDR3 consists of 17 residues. The CDR3 DNA sequence: TGTGCCAGCAGCTTAAACCCAAGCGGGAGCTCCTACAATGAGCAGTTCTTC. Its translation: CASSLNPSGSSYNEQFF.

The chain recombines TRBV5-6 with TRBJ1-5; D gene ambiguous. The V and J ends lost 3 bases and 2 bases respectively, with 9 bases between them. Germline V lookup: CDR1 SGHDT, CDR2 YYEEEE. There are 14 residues in the CDR3. This chain's CDR3 is CASSSRNRNQPQHF. CDR3 sequence (DNA): TGTGCCAGCAGCTCTAGGAACCGCAATCAGCCCCAGCATTTT.

The chain recombines TRBV5-4 with TRBJ2-2; 9 nucleotides line up with TRBD1. Per the germline V gene, CDR1 is SGHNT and CDR2 is YYREEE (reference sequence). CDR3 length: 15 residues. Trimming took 4 bases from V and 2 from J; bases not matched to a gene: 3. CDR3 nucleotides: TGTGCCAGCAGCCCGGGACAGGGTAACACCGGGGAGCTGTTTTTT. Translating it yields CASSPGQGNTGELFF.

The chain links TRBV18 to TRBJ2-1; no reliable D call. Per the germline V gene, CDR1 is KGHSH and CDR2 is LQKENI. V was clipped by 2 bases and J by 4 bases, with 12 bases between them. There are 15 residues in the CDR3. The chain's CDR3 is CASSPEGTTYNEQFF. Written as DNA, the CDR3 is TGTGCCAGCTCACCAGAAGGTACGACTTACAATGAGCAGTTCTTC.

The gene calls are TRBV7-9 and TRBJ1-1; TRBD1 aligns across 7 bases. This CDR3 spans 16 amino acids. Germline-derived CDR1 and CDR2 are SEHNR and FQNEAQ (reference sequence). Trimming cost V 1 base and J 0 bases; bases outside gene matches: 5. CDR3 bases: TGTGCCAGCAGCTTAGGGCAGGGGGGGATGAACACTGAAGCTTTCTTT. Protein: CASSLGQGGMNTEAFF.

This clone was detected only once. The chain carries TRBV14 and TRBJ1-2; 9 bases match TRBD1. The V gene's germline CDR1 is SGHDN and CDR2 FVKESK. The V segment lost 1 base and the J segment 0 bases; nucleotides outside the gene matches: 6. The CDR3 is made up of 17 amino acids. DNA for the CDR3: TGTGCCAGCAGCCAAGCACAGGGGGCTACAGCTAACTATGGCTACACCTTC. This sequence encodes CASSQAQGATANYGYTF.

The V gene is TRBV5-1, the J gene TRBJ2-7; 10 bases fit TRBD1. CDR1 and CDR2 (germline): SGHRS, YFSETQ. The length of the CDR3 is 14 residues. V shed 5 bases and J 4 bases; nucleotides not matched to a gene: 6. The CDR3 loop reads CASSPGTGVYEQYF. CDR3 DNA sequence: TGCGCCAGCAGTCCAGGGACAGGGGTGTACGAGCAGTACTTC.

The chain couples TRBV12-5 to TRBJ1-1, with D tentatively TRBD1 (5 bases). The CDR3 is made up of 15 amino acids. CDR1 is LGHNT and CDR2 is FRNRAP in the germline V gene. V was pared by 4 bases and J by 5 bases, with 17 bases between. CDR3 sequence (DNA): TGTGCTAGTGGTTCCCGGGGCGGGGGTGGTACTGAAGCTTTCTTT. This gives the protein CASGSRGGGGTEAFF.

The rearrangement links TRBV27 to TRBJ2-6; 12 nucleotides line up with TRBD1. The CDR3 has 18 residues. Losses at the gene ends were 5 bases for V and 2 bases for J; bases not matched to a gene: 7. CDR1 is MNHEY and CDR2 is SMNVEV in the germline V gene (reference sequence). The CDR3 protein is CASSTPGQGAPGANVLTF. DNA for the CDR3: TGTGCCAGCAGTACACCGGGACAGGGGGCACCTGGGGCCAACGTCCTGACTTTC.

Remarks on this clone: This specimen includes other DNA sequences encoding the same CDR3. The chain has TRBV4-1 and TRBJ1-2; 8 positions match TRBD1. Trimming removed 0 bases from V and 3 bases from J; junction bases left unmatched: 3. This CDR3 is 15 amino acids long. Germline V gene sequence: CDR1 MGHRA, CDR2 YSYEKL. The CDR3 here is CASSQDRGPDYGYTF. CDR3 in DNA: TGCGCCAGCAGCCAAGACAGGGGGCCGGACTATGGCTACACCTTC.

This clone was detected only a few times. The V call is TRBV7-9, the J call TRBJ2-1; 12 bases are shared with TRBD2. Per germline, CDR1 SEHNR and CDR2 FQNEAQ (reference sequence). J lost 7 bases, V lost 1 base, and 11 bases had no gene match. CDR3 length: 18 residues. CDR3 protein: CASSLGLAGGPTGNEQFF. The DNA of the CDR3 is TGTGCCAGCAGCTTAGGCCTAGCGGGGGGGCCAACGGGGAATGAGCAGTTCTTC.

This clone has just one count. The V call is TRBV5-6, the J call TRBJ2-7; D unclear. V dropped 0 bases and J dropped 1 base, with 8 bases sitting between them. The germline CDR1 and CDR2 sequences are SGHDT and YYEEEE. The CDR3 is 14 amino acids. The CDR3 DNA reads as TGTGCCAGCAGCTTGGGTCATCGGTCCTACGAGCAGTACTTC. Translating gives CASSLGHRSYEQYF.

This rearrangement joins TRBV13 to TRBJ2-5, with 12 bases that match TRBD2. The CDR3 totals 16 residues. J lost 4 bases, V lost 2 bases, and 5 bases had no gene match. Germline CDR1 is PRHDT and CDR2 is FYEKMQ (reference sequence). CDR3 bases: TGTGCCAGCAGCTTAAGACTAGCGGGAGATAGAGAGACCCAGTACTTC. As protein: CASSLRLAGDRETQYF. Drawing the rest from reference TRBV13 and TRBJ2-5, the complete variable domain is AAGVIQSPRHLIKEKRETATLKCYPIPRHDTVYWYQQGPGQDPQFLISFYEKMQSDKGSIPDRFSAQQFSDYHSELNMSSLELGDSALYFCASSLRLAGDRETQYFGPGTRLLVL.

CDR3 amino acids: CASSSQGYEQYF. CDR3 DNA sequence: TGTGCCAGCAGCTCACAGGGCTACGAGCAGTACTTC. The chain combines TRBV11-1 with TRBJ2-7; D might be TRBD1 (6 bases). The ends were cut back, 4 bases at V and 3 bases at J, with 7 bases in the middle. Germline loops: CDR1 SGHAT, CDR2 FQDESV (reference sequence). CDR3 length equals 12 residues.

The rearrangement uses TRBV6-5 and TRBJ1-2; D gene uncertain. Deletions cut 3 bases from V and 6 bases from J, with 17 bases between. CDR1 and CDR2 (germline): MNHEY, SVGAGI. The CDR3 consists of 15 residues. The CDR3, as DNA: TGTGCCAGCAGTTATCTGCCCCCCCCTAAGGATGGCTACACCTTC. Protein sequence: CASSYLPPPKDGYTF.